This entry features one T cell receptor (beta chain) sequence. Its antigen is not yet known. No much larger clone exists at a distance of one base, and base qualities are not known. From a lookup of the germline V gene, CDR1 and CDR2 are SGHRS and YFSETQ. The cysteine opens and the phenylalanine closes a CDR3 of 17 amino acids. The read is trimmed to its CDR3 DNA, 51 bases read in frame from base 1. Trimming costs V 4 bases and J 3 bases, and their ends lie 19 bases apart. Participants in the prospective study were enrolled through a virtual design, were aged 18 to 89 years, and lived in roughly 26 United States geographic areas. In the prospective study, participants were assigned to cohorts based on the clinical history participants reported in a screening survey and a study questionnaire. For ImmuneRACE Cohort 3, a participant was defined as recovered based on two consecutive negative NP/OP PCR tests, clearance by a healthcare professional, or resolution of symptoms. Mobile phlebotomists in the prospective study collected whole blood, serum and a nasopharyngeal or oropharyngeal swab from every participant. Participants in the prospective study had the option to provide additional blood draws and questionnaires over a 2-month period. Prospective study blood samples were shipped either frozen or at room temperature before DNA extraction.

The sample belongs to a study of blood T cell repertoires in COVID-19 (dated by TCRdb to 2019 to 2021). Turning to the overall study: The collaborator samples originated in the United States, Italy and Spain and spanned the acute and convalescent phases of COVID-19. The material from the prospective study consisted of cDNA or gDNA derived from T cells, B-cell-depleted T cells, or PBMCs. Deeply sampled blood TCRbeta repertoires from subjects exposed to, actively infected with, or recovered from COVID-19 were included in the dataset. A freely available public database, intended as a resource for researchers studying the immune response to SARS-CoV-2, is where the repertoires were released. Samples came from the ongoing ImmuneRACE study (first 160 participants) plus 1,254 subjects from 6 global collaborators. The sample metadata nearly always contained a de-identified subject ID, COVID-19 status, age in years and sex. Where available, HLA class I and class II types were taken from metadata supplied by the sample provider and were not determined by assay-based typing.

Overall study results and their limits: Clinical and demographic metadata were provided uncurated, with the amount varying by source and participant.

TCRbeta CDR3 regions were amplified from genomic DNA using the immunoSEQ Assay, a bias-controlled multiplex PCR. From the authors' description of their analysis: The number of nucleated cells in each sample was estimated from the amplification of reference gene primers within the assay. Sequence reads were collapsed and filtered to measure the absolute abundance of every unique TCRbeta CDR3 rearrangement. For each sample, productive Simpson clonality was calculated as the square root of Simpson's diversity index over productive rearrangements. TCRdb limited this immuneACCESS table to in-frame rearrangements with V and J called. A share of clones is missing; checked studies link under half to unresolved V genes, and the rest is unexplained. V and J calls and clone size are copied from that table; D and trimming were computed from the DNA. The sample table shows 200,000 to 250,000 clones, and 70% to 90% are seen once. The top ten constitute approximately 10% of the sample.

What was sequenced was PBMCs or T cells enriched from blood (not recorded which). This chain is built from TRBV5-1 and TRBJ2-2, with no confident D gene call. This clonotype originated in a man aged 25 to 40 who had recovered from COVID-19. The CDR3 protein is CASSTTPQSKYTGELFF. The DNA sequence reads TGCGCCAGCAGCACGACACCTCAATCGAAGTACACCGGGGAGCTGTTTTTT. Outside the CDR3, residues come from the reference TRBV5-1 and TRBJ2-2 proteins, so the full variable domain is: KAGVTQTPRYLIKTRGQQVTLSCSPISGHRSVSWYQQTPGQGLQFLFEYFSETQRNKGNFPGRFSGRQFSNSRSEMNVSTLELGDSALYLCASSTTPQSKYTGELFFGEGSRLTVL.